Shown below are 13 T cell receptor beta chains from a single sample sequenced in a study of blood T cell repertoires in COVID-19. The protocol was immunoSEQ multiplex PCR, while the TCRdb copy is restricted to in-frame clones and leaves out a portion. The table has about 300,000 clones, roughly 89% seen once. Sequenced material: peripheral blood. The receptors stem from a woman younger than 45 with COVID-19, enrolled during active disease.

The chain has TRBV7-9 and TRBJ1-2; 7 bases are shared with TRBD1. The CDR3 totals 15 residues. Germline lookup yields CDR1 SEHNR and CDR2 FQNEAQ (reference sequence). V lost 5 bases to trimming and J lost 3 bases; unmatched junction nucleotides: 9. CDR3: CASSHGDSLDYGYTF. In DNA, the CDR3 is TGTGCCAGCAGCCATGGGGACAGTCTAGACTATGGCTACACCTTC.

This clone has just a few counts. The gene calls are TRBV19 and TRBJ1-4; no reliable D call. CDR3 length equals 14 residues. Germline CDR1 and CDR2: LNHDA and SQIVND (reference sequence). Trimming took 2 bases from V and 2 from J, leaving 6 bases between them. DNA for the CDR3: TGTGCCAGTAGTATAACAAATACTAATGAAAAACTGTTTTTT. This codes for CASSITNTNEKLFF. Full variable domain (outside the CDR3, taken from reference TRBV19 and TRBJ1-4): DGGITQSPKYLFRKEGQNVTLSCEQNLNHDAMYWYRQDPGQGLRLIYYSQIVNDFQKGDIAEGYSVSREKKESFPLTVTSAQKNPTAFYLCASSITNTNEKLFFGSGTQLSVL.

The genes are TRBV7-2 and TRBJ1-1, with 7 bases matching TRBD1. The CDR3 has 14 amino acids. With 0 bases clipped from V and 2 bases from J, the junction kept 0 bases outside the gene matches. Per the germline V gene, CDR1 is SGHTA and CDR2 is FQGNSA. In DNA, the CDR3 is TGTGCCAGCAGCTTAGCAGGGGGCAACACTGAAGCTTTCTTT. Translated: CASSLAGGNTEAFF. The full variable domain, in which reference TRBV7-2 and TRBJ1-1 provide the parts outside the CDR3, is GAGVSQSPSNKVTEKGKDVELRCDPISGHTALYWYRQSLGQGLEFLIYFQGNSAPDKSGLPSDRFSAERTGGSVSTLTIQRTQQEDSAVYLCASSLAGGNTEAFFGQGTRLTVV.

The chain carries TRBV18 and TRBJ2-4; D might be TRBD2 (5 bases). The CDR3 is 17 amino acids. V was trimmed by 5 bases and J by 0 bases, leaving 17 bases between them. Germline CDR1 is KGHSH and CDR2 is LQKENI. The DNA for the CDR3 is TGTGCCAGCTCATCCACATACGCAGGACTAGCCAAAAACATTCAGTACTTC. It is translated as CASSSTYAGLAKNIQYF.

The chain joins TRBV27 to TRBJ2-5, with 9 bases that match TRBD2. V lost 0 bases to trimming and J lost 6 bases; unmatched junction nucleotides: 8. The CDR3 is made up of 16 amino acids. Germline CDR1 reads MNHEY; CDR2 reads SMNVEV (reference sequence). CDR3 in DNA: TGTGCCAGCAGTTTATCGGCGGGGGGGGCCGAGAAGACCCAGTACTTC. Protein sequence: CASSLSAGGAEKTQYF.

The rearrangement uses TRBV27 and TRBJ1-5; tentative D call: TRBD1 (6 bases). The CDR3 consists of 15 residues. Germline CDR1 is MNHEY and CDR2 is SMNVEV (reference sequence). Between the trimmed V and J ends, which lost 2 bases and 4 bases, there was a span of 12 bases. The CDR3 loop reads CASSLRGSLNQPQHF. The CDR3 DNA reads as TGTGCCAGCAGTTTAAGGGGGAGCTTGAATCAGCCCCAGCATTTT.

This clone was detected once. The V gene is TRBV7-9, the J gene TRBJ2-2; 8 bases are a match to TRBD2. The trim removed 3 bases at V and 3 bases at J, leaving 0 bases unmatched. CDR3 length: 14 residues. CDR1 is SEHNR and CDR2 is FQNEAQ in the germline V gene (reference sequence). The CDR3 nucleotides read TGTGCCAGCAGCTTCGGGGGGGACACCGGGGAGCTGTTTTTT. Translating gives CASSFGGDTGELFF.

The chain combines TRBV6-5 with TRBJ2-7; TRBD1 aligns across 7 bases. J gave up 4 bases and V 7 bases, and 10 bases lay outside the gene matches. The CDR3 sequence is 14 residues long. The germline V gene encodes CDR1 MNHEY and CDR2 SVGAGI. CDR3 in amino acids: CASTRDRDLYEQYV. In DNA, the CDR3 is TGTGCCAGCACGAGAGACAGGGACCTTTACGAGCAGTACGTC.

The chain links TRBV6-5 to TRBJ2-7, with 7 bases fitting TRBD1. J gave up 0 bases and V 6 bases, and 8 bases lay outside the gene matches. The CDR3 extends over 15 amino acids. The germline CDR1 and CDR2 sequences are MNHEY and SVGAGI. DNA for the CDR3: TGTGCCAGCAGGAACAGTGGACAGGCCTCCTACGAGCAGTACGTC. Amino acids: CASRNSGQASYEQYV.

CDR3 DNA sequence: TGTGCCAGCAGCTTAGCGCTAGCGGGCGAGCAGTACTTC. Translation: CASSLALAGEQYF. This chain joins TRBV7-2 and TRBJ2-7; the match to TRBD2 covers 8 bases. The CDR3 totals 13 residues. Germline lookup yields CDR1 SGHTA and CDR2 FQGNSA. V lost 0 bases and J lost 6; bases outside the gene matches: 1.

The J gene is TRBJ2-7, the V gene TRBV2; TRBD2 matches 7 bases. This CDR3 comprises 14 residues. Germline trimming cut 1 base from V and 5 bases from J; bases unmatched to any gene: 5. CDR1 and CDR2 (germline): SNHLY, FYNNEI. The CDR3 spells CASSEGGGVHEQYF. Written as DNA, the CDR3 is TGTGCCAGCAGTGAAGGGGGAGGGGTCCACGAGCAGTACTTC.

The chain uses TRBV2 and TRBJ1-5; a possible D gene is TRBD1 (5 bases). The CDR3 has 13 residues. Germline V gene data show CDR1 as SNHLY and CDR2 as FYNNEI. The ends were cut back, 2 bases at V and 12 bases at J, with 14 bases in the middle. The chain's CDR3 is CASSERSGGGQHF. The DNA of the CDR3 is TGTGCCAGCAGTGAAAGGAGCGGGGGGGGCCAGCATTTT.

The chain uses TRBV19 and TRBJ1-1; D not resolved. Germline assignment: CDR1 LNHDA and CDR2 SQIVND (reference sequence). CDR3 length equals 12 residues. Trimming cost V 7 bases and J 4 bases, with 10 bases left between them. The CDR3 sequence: CASTWRGTEAFF. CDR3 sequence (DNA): TGTGCCAGTACATGGCGGGGCACTGAAGCTTTCTTT.